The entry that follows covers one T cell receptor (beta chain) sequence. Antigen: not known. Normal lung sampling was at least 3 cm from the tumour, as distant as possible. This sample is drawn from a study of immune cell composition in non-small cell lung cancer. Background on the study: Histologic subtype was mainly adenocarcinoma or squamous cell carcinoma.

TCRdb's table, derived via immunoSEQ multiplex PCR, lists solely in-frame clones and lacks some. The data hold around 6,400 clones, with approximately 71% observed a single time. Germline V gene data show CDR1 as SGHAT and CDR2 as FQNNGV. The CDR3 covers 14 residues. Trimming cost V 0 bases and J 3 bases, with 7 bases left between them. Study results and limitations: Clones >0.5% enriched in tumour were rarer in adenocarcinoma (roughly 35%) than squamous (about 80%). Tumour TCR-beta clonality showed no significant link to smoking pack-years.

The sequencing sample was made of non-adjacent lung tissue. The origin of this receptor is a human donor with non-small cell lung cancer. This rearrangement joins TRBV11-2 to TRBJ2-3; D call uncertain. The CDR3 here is CASSLEDFTDTQYF. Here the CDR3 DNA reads TGTGCCAGCAGCTTAGAAGACTTTACAGATACGCAGTATTTT.